This T cell receptor (beta chain) was recorded in a study of blood T cell repertoires in COVID-19. Whole-study context: Acute and convalescent COVID-19 specimens originated in the United States, Italy and Spain. From T cells, B-cell-depleted T cells, or PBMCs came the material, which was cDNA or gDNA.

There are 19 residues in the CDR3. After removal of 4 bases from V and 6 bases from J, the junction contained 14 bases not matched to a gene. In germline, CDR1 is LGHNA, CDR2 YNFKEQ. Original processing notes: From reference gene primer amplification, estimates of nucleated cell counts were derived. TCRdb's table, derived via immunoSEQ multiplex PCR, lists solely in-frame clones and lacks some. The V and J calls and clone size were taken over from that table, and D and trimming were inferred from the DNA. The sample consists of about 90,000 clones, approximately 86% of them appearing once. This chain joins TRBV4-2 and TRBJ2-5, with TRBD2 identical over 16 bases. The receptor was isolated from a man older than 75 with active or convalescent COVID-19. Sample: peripheral blood. This CDR3 is CASSPTAGLAGGPSKTQYF. DNA of the CDR3: TGTGCCAGCAGCCCCACCGCGGGACTAGCGGGAGGGCCCTCTAAGACCCAGTACTTC.